Listed below are T cell receptor beta chains from one sample, sequenced in a study of control samples from healthy donors and cancer patients. TCRdb's copy holds only in-frame clones and misses some; the assay was immunoSEQ multiplex PCR. Of about 170,000 clones listed, roughly 89% are singletons. The sample taken for sequencing was blood. Receptors were obtained from a woman between 25 and 40 years old in good health. Each CDR3 is given with its conserved first and last residue. A D gene is named only where the DNA matches it firmly. Clone size is given for some rows only: seen once, a few or many times, or a class if the clone is expanded.

CDR3aa: CSARHEQFF
CDR3nt: TGCAGTGCTAGGCATGAGCAGTTCTTC
v_gene: TRBV20-1
d_gene: .
j_gene: TRBJ2-1
abundance: .

CDR3aa: CGSGRADTQYF
CDR3nt: TGTGGATCGGGGCGGGCAGATACGCAGTATTTT
v_gene: TRBV30
d_gene: .
j_gene: TRBJ2-3
abundance: once

CDR3aa: CASSDRGVTEAFF
CDR3nt: TGTGCCAGCAGTGACAGGGGGGTCACTGAAGCTTTCTTT
v_gene: TRBV2
d_gene: TRBD1
j_gene: TRBJ1-1
abundance: .

CDR3aa: CSVVGGPRYGYTF
CDR3nt: TGCAGCGTTGTGGGGGGGCCTCGCTATGGCTACACCTTC
v_gene: TRBV29-1
d_gene: .
j_gene: TRBJ1-2
abundance: .

CDR3aa: CASSPGQGAVGELFF
CDR3nt: TGTGCCAGCAGCCCCGGACAGGGGGCCGTCGGGGAGCTGTTTTTT
v_gene: TRBV9
d_gene: TRBD1
j_gene: TRBJ2-2
abundance: .

CDR3aa: CASRRTGANYGYTF
CDR3nt: TGTGCCAGCAGGCGGACAGGCGCTAACTATGGCTACACCTTC
v_gene: TRBV28
d_gene: TRBD1
j_gene: TRBJ1-2
abundance: .

CDR3aa: CASSNLAGGPDTQYF
CDR3nt: TGTGCCAGCAGCAACCTAGCGGGGGGGCCAGATACGCAGTATTTT
v_gene: TRBV2
d_gene: TRBD2
j_gene: TRBJ2-3
abundance: .

CDR3aa: CASGRLAVYEQYF
CDR3nt: TGTGCCAGCGGGAGACTAGCGGTCTACGAGCAGTACTTC
v_gene: TRBV9
d_gene: TRBD2
j_gene: TRBJ2-7
abundance: .

CDR3aa: CASSLRTPGNTIYF
CDR3nt: TGTGCCAGTAGTCTACGGACTCCTGGAAACACCATATATTTT
v_gene: TRBV19
d_gene: .
j_gene: TRBJ1-3
abundance: .

CDR3aa: CAWIGQGMGEQFF
CDR3nt: TGTGCCTGGATTGGTCAGGGGATGGGTGAGCAGTTCTTC
v_gene: TRBV30
d_gene: .
j_gene: TRBJ2-1
abundance: .

CDR3aa: CASSLRRQDNEQFF
CDR3nt: TGTGCCAGCAGCTTACGGAGACAGGACAATGAGCAGTTCTTC
v_gene: TRBV7-2
d_gene: .
j_gene: TRBJ2-1
abundance: few

CDR3aa: CSVPGWGTEAFF
CDR3nt: TGCAGCGTTCCGGGGTGGGGGACTGAAGCTTTCTTT
v_gene: TRBV29-1
d_gene: .
j_gene: TRBJ1-1
abundance: .

CDR3aa: CATTGGYEQYF
CDR3nt: TGTGCCACCACAGGGGGCTACGAGCAGTACTTC
v_gene: TRBV24-1
d_gene: TRBD1
j_gene: TRBJ2-7
abundance: .